This T cell receptor beta chain was identified in a study of blood T cell repertoires in COVID-19. Study background: There were acute and convalescent COVID-19 samples, and they came from the United States, Italy and Spain.

Germline CDR1 reads MGHRA; CDR2 reads YSYEKL. With V trimmed by 4 bases and J by 4 bases, 4 bases remained unmatched. The CDR3 runs 14 residues. The repertoire was sequenced with immunoSEQ multiplex PCR; TCRdb's copy has only in-frame clones and lacks some. The sample has approximately 150,000 clones, around three quarters seen once. As regards this clone: This sample includes further DNA sequences coding for the same CDR3.

Participants were aged about 18 to 100 years from around 25 US areas. Grouping used clinical history reported by participants in a survey and questionnaire. This TCR was sampled from a woman between 65 and 79 years old in a cohort exposed to, infected with or recovered from COVID-19 (not recorded which). The chain joins TRBV4-1 to TRBJ2-7; TRBD2 agrees at 10 bases. The sequencing sample was made of PBMCs or T cells enriched from blood (not recorded which). The CDR3 DNA is TGCGCCAGCAGCCGCCTAGCGGGAGCATACGAGCAGTACTTC. Its protein product is CASSRLAGAYEQYF.